This paragraph covers one T cell receptor beta chain sequence. This sample was taken from a study of tumor and adjacent non-tumor tissue in lung cancer. RNA was extracted from bulk tissue without any cell sorting. V trimming: 11 bases; J trimming: 3 bases; junction bases outside the gene matches: 15. The CDR3 totals 17 residues. Germline values: CDR1 SGHNT, CDR2 YENEEA. A modified ARM-PCR protocol with three rounds of nested PCR amplified TCRbeta. In TCRdb, the multiplex PCR reads were re-called with MiXCR into one record per CDR3 protein. The table includes 100,000 to 120,000 distinct CDR3 sequences, approximately 87% detected once.

This TCR came from a man between 65 and 85 years old with non-small cell lung cancer. Input material: lung tumor tissue. The rearrangement joins TRBV11-3 to TRBJ2-1; 11 bases are shared with TRBD2. CDR3 loop: CACNLLGTSGGYNEQFF. CDR3 sequence (DNA): TGTGCCTGTAACCTCCTAGGAACTAGCGGGGGCTACAATGAGCAGTTCTTC. Full variable domain (missing parts from reference TRBV11-3 and TRBJ2-1): EAGVVQSPRYKIIEKKQPVAFWCNPISGHNTLYWYLQNLGQGPELLIRYENEEAVDDSQLPKDRFSAERLKGVDSTLKIQPAELGDSAVYLCACNLLGTSGGYNEQFFGPGTRLTVL.